This TCR beta chain was identified during a study of blood T cell repertoires in COVID-19. Across the whole study: Samples representing acute and convalescent COVID-19 were sourced from the United States, Italy and Spain.

Method: immunoSEQ multiplex PCR; TCRdb's copy keeps in-frame clones and lacks some. This table holds under 120,000 clones, approximately 81% found once. V lost 4 bases and J lost 9, with 28 bases in between. The CDR3 runs 17 residues. The germline gives CDR1 SNHLY, CDR2 FYNNEI. The rearrangement links TRBV2 to TRBJ2-7, with a possible D match to TRBD2 (7 bases). The origin of this receptor is a human donor in a cohort sampled during active COVID-19. Sequenced: peripheral blood. The CDR3 reads CASSALTWDTLGGVQYF. DNA of the CDR3: TGTGCCAGCAGTGCGCTAACCTGGGACACCTTGGGAGGGGTGCAGTACTTC.